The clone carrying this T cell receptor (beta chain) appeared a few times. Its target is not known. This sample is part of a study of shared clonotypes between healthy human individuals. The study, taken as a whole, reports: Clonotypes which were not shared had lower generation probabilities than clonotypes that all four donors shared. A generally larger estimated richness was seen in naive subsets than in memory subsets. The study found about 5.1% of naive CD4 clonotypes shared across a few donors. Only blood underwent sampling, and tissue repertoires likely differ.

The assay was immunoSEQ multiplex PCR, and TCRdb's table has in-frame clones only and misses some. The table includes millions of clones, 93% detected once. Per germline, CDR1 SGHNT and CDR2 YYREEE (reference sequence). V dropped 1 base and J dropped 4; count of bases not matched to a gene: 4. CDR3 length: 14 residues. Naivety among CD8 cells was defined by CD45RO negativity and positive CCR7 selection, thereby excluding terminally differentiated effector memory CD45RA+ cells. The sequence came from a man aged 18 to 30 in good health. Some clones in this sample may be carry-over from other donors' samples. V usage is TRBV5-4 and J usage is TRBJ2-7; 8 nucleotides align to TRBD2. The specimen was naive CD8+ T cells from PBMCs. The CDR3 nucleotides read TGTGCCAGCAGCTTGCGGGAGGGACTATACGAGCAGTACTTC. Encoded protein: CASSLREGLYEQYF.